This TCR beta chain comes out of a study of blood T cell repertoires in COVID-19. Study-level information: Whether acute or convalescent, the COVID-19 samples came from the United States, Italy and Spain. PBMCs, B-cell-depleted T cells, or T cells were the source of the cDNA or gDNA that made up the material.

Trimming took off 5 bases at V and 2 bases at J, with 15 bases between the two ends. The CDR3 totals 15 residues. The germline V gene has CDR1 SEHNR and CDR2 FQNEAQ (reference sequence). The count of this clone is one. Original analysis: How many nucleated cells were present was estimated from reference gene primer amplification. Libraries were prepared by immunoSEQ multiplex PCR; TCRdb keeps only in-frame clonotypes and omits some of them. Clone size and the V and J calls come from that table; the DNA yielded D and trimming. The profile shows 50,000 to 75,000 clones, 70% to 85% of them singletons. The genes are TRBV7-9 and TRBJ1-2; a weak D match, TRBD1 (5 bases). The TCR sequence derives from a man in his sixties with acute or convalescent COVID-19. Sequenced sample: peripheral blood. DNA for the CDR3: TGTGCCAGCAGCGGGGGGACGGATAAGAACTATGGCTACACCTTC. As protein: CASSGGTDKNYGYTF.